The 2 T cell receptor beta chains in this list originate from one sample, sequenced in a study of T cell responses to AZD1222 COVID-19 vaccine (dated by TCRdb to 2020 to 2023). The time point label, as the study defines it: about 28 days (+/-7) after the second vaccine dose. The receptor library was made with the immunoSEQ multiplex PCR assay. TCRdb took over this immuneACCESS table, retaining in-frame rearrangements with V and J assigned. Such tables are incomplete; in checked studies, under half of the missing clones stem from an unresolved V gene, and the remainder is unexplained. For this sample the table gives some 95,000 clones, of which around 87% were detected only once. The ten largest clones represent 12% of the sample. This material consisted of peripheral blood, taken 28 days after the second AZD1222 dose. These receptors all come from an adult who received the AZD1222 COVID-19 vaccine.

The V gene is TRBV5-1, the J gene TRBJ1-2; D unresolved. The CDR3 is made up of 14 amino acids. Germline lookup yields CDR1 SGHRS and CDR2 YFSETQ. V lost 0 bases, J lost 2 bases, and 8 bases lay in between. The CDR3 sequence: CASSLDAGNYGYTF. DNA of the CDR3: TGCGCCAGCAGCTTGGACGCTGGGAACTATGGCTACACCTTC.

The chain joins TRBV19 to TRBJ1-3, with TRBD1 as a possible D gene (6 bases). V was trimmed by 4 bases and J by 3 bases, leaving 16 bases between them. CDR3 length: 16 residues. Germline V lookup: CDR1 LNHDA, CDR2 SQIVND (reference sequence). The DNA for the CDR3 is TGTGCCAGTAGTAGCCTCGCGGGGGCCCTTGGAAACACCATATATTTT. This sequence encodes CASSSLAGALGNTIYF.